The 27 T cell receptor beta chains given below trace back to one sample, sequenced in a study of T cell changes during pregnancy in multiple sclerosis (dated by TCRdb to 2018 to 2020). The receptor library was made with the immunoSEQ multiplex PCR assay. This immuneACCESS table, as held by TCRdb, lists in-frame sequences with V and J called but not all clones. Of the missing ones, under half trace to an unresolved V gene in checked studies; the others have no known cause. The sample has roughly 100,000 clones on record, approximately 91% of them singletons. Less than 4.5% of the sample comes from the top ten. Sequenced material: peripheral blood, taken after pregnancy. The source is a female donor with multiple sclerosis, enrolled in a pregnancy study.

The chain joins TRBV6-5 to TRBJ1-3, with TRBD1 as a possible D gene (6 bases). Germline V gives CDR1 MNHEY, CDR2 SVGAGI. Trimming stripped 6 bases from V and 9 bases from J, with 9 bases between. There are 11 residues in the CDR3. The CDR3 spells CASSNRVTIYF. CDR3 coding DNA: TGTGCCAGCAGCAACAGGGTCACCATATATTTT.

The chain has TRBV29-1 and TRBJ2-1, with TRBD2 matching 7 bases. The CDR3 spans 18 residues. V shed 7 bases, J shed 0 bases, and the junction held 18 bases outside the gene matches. Germline values: CDR1 SQVTM, CDR2 ANQGSEA. The CDR3 bases are TGCAGCGCCGAGGTGCCCCCTAGGCGGGGGAGCTCCTACAATGAGCAGTTCTTC. Its translation is CSAEVPPRRGSSYNEQFF.

The V gene is TRBV5-1, the J gene TRBJ2-2; no definite D call. Per the germline V gene, CDR1 is SGHRS and CDR2 is YFSETQ. The length of the CDR3 is 13 residues. V gave up 0 bases and J gave up 5 bases, with 5 bases separating them. CDR3 in amino acids: CASSLGGTGELFF. CDR3 nucleotide sequence: TGCGCCAGCAGCTTGGGAGGTACCGGGGAGCTGTTTTTT.

V usage is TRBV4-2 and J usage is TRBJ1-1, with D possibly matching TRBD1 (6 bases). Per germline, CDR1 LGHNA and CDR2 YNFKEQ. The CDR3 has 13 amino acids. The V end lost 6 bases, the J end lost 1 base, and 9 bases lay between the germline ends. The CDR3 loop is CASRPTGNTEAFF. CDR3 coding DNA: TGTGCCAGCAGACCGACAGGGAACACTGAAGCTTTCTTT.

The CDR3 is CASSPRNLNREGTDTQYF. CDR3 nucleotide sequence: TGTGCCAGCAGCCCACGAAACTTAAACAGGGAAGGGACAGATACGCAGTATTTT. This chain connects TRBV4-2 to TRBJ2-3, with a weak D call TRBD1 (6 bases). The CDR3 extends over 18 amino acids. V was cut by 4 bases and J by 3 bases, with 23 bases left in between. The germline V gene encodes CDR1 LGHNA and CDR2 YNFKEQ.

The chain has TRBV9 and TRBJ1-1, with 7 nucleotides matching TRBD1. Germline assignment: CDR1 SGDLS and CDR2 YYNGEE. With 4 bases clipped from V and 6 bases from J, the junction kept 15 bases outside the gene matches. The CDR3 is 16 residues long. The CDR3 loop reads CASSPIEDRKRPEAFF. The CDR3 nucleotides are TGTGCCAGCAGCCCCATAGAGGACAGGAAGAGACCTGAAGCTTTCTTT.

The genes are TRBV5-1 and TRBJ2-1, with TRBD2 matching over 15 bases. The CDR3 spans 18 residues. V shed 2 bases, J shed 3 bases, and the junction held 6 bases outside the gene matches. Germline V gene sequence: CDR1 SGHRS, CDR2 YFSETQ. CDR3 in DNA: TGCGCCAGCAGCTTCGGACTAGCGGGGGGGCCGCGCTACAATGAGCAGTTCTTC. Its protein is CASSFGLAGGPRYNEQFF. Complete variable domain (other parts from reference TRBV5-1 and TRBJ2-1): KAGVTQTPRYLIKTRGQQVTLSCSPISGHRSVSWYQQTPGQGLQFLFEYFSETQRNKGNFPGRFSGRQFSNSRSEMNVSTLELGDSALYLCASSFGLAGGPRYNEQFFGPGTRLTVL.

The genes are TRBV7-3 and TRBJ2-3, with 9 bases aligning to TRBD2. The CDR3 has 16 amino acids. CDR1 and CDR2 from the germline V gene are SGHTA and FQGTGA. J gave up 4 bases and V 9 bases, and 14 bases lay outside the gene matches. The CDR3 DNA reads TGTGCCAGACCAACAATAGTAGCGGGGGCAGCAGATACGCAGTATTTT. Residues: CARPTIVAGAADTQYF.

This chain links TRBV13 with TRBJ2-5; 7 bases are a match to TRBD2. CDR1 and CDR2 from the germline V gene are PRHDT and FYEKMQ (reference sequence). The junction had 9 bases not matched to a gene; V was cut back by 0 bases and J by 2 bases. This CDR3 is 17 amino acids long. The CDR3 sequence: CASSLGYRRGWQETQYF. CDR3 bases: TGTGCCAGCAGCTTAGGGTACAGGCGGGGGTGGCAAGAGACCCAGTACTTC. Full variable domain (missing parts from reference TRBV13 and TRBJ2-5): AAGVIQSPRHLIKEKRETATLKCYPIPRHDTVYWYQQGPGQDPQFLISFYEKMQSDKGSIPDRFSAQQFSDYHSELNMSSLELGDSALYFCASSLGYRRGWQETQYFGPGTRLLVL.

The genes are TRBV7-9 and TRBJ2-5; D might be TRBD2 (5 bases). Per the germline V gene, CDR1 is SEHNR and CDR2 is FQNEAQ (reference sequence). The germline V and J ends were trimmed by 5 bases and 5 bases, with 12 bases remaining between them. This CDR3 contains 13 residues. This chain's CDR3 is CASSRLAKETQYF. Here the CDR3 DNA reads TGTGCCAGCAGCAGGCTAGCAAAGGAGACCCAGTACTTC.

This clone was counted a few times. J is TRBJ2-7 and V is TRBV6-1; the D gene is possibly TRBD2 (5 bases). Germline V gene data show CDR1 as MNHNS and CDR2 as SASEGT. Trimming removed 4 bases at V and 3 bases at J, with 19 bases between. The CDR3 runs to 16 residues. Here the CDR3 reads CASSGTFAGEDYEQYF. The CDR3 coding sequence is TGTGCCAGCAGTGGAACTTTTGCGGGCGAGGACTACGAGCAGTACTTC.

The J gene is TRBJ2-7, the V gene TRBV7-4, with 7 bases matching TRBD1. The CDR3 sequence is 17 residues long. The ends lost 6 bases at V and 7 bases at J; junction bases unmatched: 21. Germline values: CDR1 SGHVT, CDR2 SQSDAQ. The CDR3 sequence: CASRHNNAGDRMGEQYF. CDR3 nucleotide sequence: TGTGCCAGCAGACACAATAACGCCGGGGACAGAATGGGGGAGCAGTACTTC.

Here the CDR3 reads CASSVSRAGAAYNEQFF. DNA for the CDR3: TGTGCCAGCAGCGTAAGTAGGGCGGGGGCCGCATACAATGAGCAGTTCTTC. The rearrangement links TRBV9 to TRBJ2-1; a weak D match, TRBD2 (7 bases). This CDR3 region has 17 residues. Deletions cut 1 base from V and 4 bases from J, with 18 bases between. Germline V gene data show CDR1 as SGDLS and CDR2 as YYNGEE.

The chain has TRBV2 and TRBJ1-2; D call uncertain. Trimming took 0 bases from V and 8 from J, leaving 10 bases between them. Germline loops: CDR1 SNHLY, CDR2 FYNNEI. The CDR3 is 13 residues long. CDR3 sequence: CASSEAEVYGYTF. CDR3 DNA: TGTGCCAGCAGTGAAGCTGAGGTTTACGGCTACACCTTC.

The chain combines TRBV27 with TRBJ2-1; 9 bases match TRBD1. V was pared by 7 bases and J by 6 bases, with 10 bases of the junction left unmatched. The CDR3 is made up of 15 amino acids. Per germline, CDR1 MNHEY and CDR2 SMNVEV (reference sequence). CDR3 loop: CASTPRDRVGNEQFF. CDR3 DNA: TGTGCCAGCACTCCCCGGGACAGGGTTGGCAATGAGCAGTTCTTC.

V gene TRBV29-1 combines with J gene TRBJ1-1; a possible D gene is TRBD1 (6 bases). Germline loops: CDR1 SQVTM, CDR2 ANQGSEA. Trimming shortened V by 3 bases and J by 1 base, and 9 bases separated the two germline ends. The CDR3 runs to 13 residues. The CDR3 here is CSVDQGQNTEAFF. The CDR3 nucleotides are TGCAGCGTTGATCAGGGGCAGAACACTGAAGCTTTCTTT.

The chain recombines TRBV19 with TRBJ2-5, with 7 positions matching TRBD1. The CDR3 totals 14 residues. The germline V gene encodes CDR1 LNHDA and CDR2 SQIVND (reference sequence). J lost 2 bases, V lost 2 bases, and 2 bases had no gene match. In nucleotides, the CDR3 is TGTGCCAGTAGTATACCGGACAGGCAAGAGACCCAGTACTTC. Translation gives CASSIPDRQETQYF.

The genes are TRBV21-1 and TRBJ2-3; the table gives TRBD2 as D, unverified against the DNA. TRBV21-1 is listed as a pseudogene. The CDR3 is made up of 15 amino acids. The CDR3 here is CASAPASGPGDTQYF. The CDR3, as DNA: TGTGCCAGCGCCCCAGCTAGCGGGCCCGGGGATACGCAGTATTTT.

The gene calls are TRBV6-6 and TRBJ1-5; maybe TRBD1 (6 bases). CDR1 is MNHNY, CDR2 SVGAGI, per germline (reference sequence). V was cut by 5 bases and J by 8 bases, with 19 bases left in between. The CDR3 covers 15 residues. The CDR3 DNA sequence: TGTGCCAGCAGTGGTCCAGGGGCCATCGAGGAGCCCCAGCATTTT. It is translated as CASSGPGAIEEPQHF.

As to this clone: The junction departs from the called germline gene at one end, perhaps through a read error. The rearrangement links TRBV28 to TRBJ1-1, with D possibly matching TRBD1 (5 bases). CDR3 size: 14 residues. Germline loops: CDR1 MDHEN, CDR2 SYDVKM. CDR3 DNA sequence: TGTGCCATCAGTTTGAGGGGAGGCGGCACTGAAGCTTTCTTT. It translates to CAISLRGGGTEAFF.

The chain employs TRBV14 and TRBJ1-2; D gene uncertain. The CDR3 sequence is 12 residues long. Germline V gene sequence: CDR1 SGHDN, CDR2 FVKESK. V lost 0 bases and J lost 8, with 7 bases in between. The CDR3 spells CASSQDWAGYTF. In nucleotides, the CDR3 is TGTGCCAGCAGCCAAGACTGGGCCGGCTACACCTTC.

The CDR3 loop is CASSLYGREETQYF. The CDR3 DNA is TGTGCCAGCAGCTTGTATGGTCGTGAGGAGACCCAGTACTTC. J is TRBJ2-5 and V is TRBV5-4; D unresolved. V lost 1 base to trimming and J lost 5 bases, with 12 bases between them. The CDR3 has 14 amino acids. Germline CDR1 and CDR2: SGHNT and YYREEE (reference sequence).

The V gene is TRBV6-5, the J gene TRBJ2-7; TRBD2 aligns across 7 bases. Germline values: CDR1 MNHEY, CDR2 SVGAGI. V shed 4 bases and J 2 bases; nucleotides not matched to a gene: 5. This CDR3 comprises 14 residues. The CDR3 sequence is CASSFRDYPYEQYF. CDR3 coding DNA: TGTGCCAGCAGTTTCAGGGACTACCCCTACGAGCAGTACTTC.

The V call is TRBV13, the J call TRBJ2-3; the match to TRBD1 covers 9 bases. This CDR3 is 14 amino acids long. With 3 bases clipped from V and 5 bases from J, the junction kept 3 bases outside the gene matches. Germline V gives CDR1 PRHDT, CDR2 FYEKMQ (reference sequence). The CDR3 spells CASSFRDREDTQYF. As DNA, the CDR3 is TGTGCCAGCAGCTTTCGGGACAGGGAAGATACGCAGTATTTT.

The chain uses TRBV4-1 and TRBJ2-1, with 16 bases that match TRBD2. The CDR3 extends over 19 amino acids. Looked up from germline, CDR1 is MGHRA and CDR2 is YSYEKL. V was pared by 5 bases and J by 6 bases, with 13 bases of the junction left unmatched. CDR3 sequence (DNA): TGCGCCAGCAGCGTTGCCCCGGGACTAGCGGGGGGGCTGGGCAATGAGCAGTTCTTC. This sequence encodes CASSVAPGLAGGLGNEQFF.

The gene calls are TRBV7-9 and TRBJ1-1; D is undetermined. Germline assignment: CDR1 SEHNR and CDR2 FQNEAQ (reference sequence). The CDR3 has 13 amino acids. V shed 0 bases and J shed 11 bases, with 13 bases lying between them. The chain's CDR3 is CASSLAGGPKAFF. As DNA, the CDR3 is TGTGCCAGCAGCTTAGCTGGCGGTCCGAAGGCTTTCTTT.

The rearrangement links TRBV4-2 to TRBJ1-5; the D gene is possibly TRBD1 (6 bases). This CDR3 spans 14 amino acids. Trimming removed 1 base at V and 6 bases at J, with 10 bases between. Germline V gene sequence: CDR1 LGHNA, CDR2 YNFKEQ. In DNA, the CDR3 is TGTGCCAGCAGCCAAGGGACAGTTGGTCAGCCCCAGCATTTT. This gives the protein CASSQGTVGQPQHF.